This TCR beta chain was obtained from a study of T-cell memory formation after mild COVID-19. Whole-study context: Largely, the TCR clusters proved donor specific. Overall study results and limits: Clones contracting across day 15 to 85 had a balanced CD4/CD8 profile; later expanding clones leaned CD4+. Cross-reactive memory seemingly joined, as some responding clones were found in pre-infection memory. CD4+ clones that contracted lay mainly in CM and EM; CD8+ ones lay in EMRA.

V was pared by 4 bases and J by 5 bases, with 14 bases between. Germline CDR1 is SGHNT and CDR2 is YYREEE (reference sequence). This CDR3 region has 14 residues. TCRdb reprocessed the 5' RACE reads with MiXCR, giving one entry per CDR3 protein. The table includes hundreds of thousands of distinct CDR3 sequences, about 22% detected once. In its sample, this clonotype was seen a few times. The antigen is undetermined. Material for sequencing was PBMCs or a T cell subset sorted from them (not recorded which). The V call is TRBV5-4, the J call TRBJ2-3, with D unresolved. This receptor was identified in an adult woman who had mild COVID-19 (a few samples of this study predate the infection). Cell type and time point are not known. The CDR3 DNA reads TGTGCCAGCAGCCAGACATTAGAGAGAGATACGCAGTATTTT. This encodes CASSQTLERDTQYF. The variable domain in full, completed from reference TRBV5-4 and TRBJ2-3, reads ETGVTQSPTHLIKTRGQQVTLRCSSQSGHNTVSWYQQALGQGPQFIFQYYREEENGRGNFPPRFSGLQFPNYSSELNVNALELDDSALYLCASSQTLERDTQYFGPGTRLTVL.